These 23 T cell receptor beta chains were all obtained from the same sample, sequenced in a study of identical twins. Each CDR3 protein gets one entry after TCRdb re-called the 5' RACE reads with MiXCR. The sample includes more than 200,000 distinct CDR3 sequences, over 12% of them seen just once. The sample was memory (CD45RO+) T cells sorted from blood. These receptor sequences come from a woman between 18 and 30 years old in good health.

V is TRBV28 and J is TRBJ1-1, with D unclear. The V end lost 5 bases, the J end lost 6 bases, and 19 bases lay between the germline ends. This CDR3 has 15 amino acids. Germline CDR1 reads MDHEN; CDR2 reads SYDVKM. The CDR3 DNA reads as TGTGCCAGCAGTGCCGTCGCTAAGGGTAGACCTGAAGCTTTCTTT. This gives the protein CASSAVAKGRPEAFF.

The CDR3 spells CASSRMGQGAVNTEAFF. In DNA form, the CDR3 reads TGTGCCAGCAGTCGTATGGGACAGGGGGCTGTGAACACTGAAGCTTTCTTT. V gene TRBV3-1 combines with J gene TRBJ1-1, with TRBD1 identical over 12 bases. The J segment lost 0 bases and the V segment lost 6 bases, leaving 8 bases of the junction unmatched. This CDR3 is built from 17 residues. Per germline, CDR1 LGHDT and CDR2 YNNKEL (reference sequence). The full variable domain, completed using reference TRBV3-1 and TRBJ1-1, is DTAVSQTPKYLVTQMGNDKSIKCEQNLGHDTMYWYKQDSKKFLKIMFSYNNKELIINETVPNRFSPKSPDKAHLNLHINSLELGDSAVYFCASSRMGQGAVNTEAFFGQGTRLTVV.

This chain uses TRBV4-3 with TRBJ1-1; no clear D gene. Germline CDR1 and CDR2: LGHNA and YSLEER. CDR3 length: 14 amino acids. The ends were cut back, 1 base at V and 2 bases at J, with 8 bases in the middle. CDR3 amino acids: CASSQASSNTEAFF. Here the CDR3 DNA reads TGCGCCAGCAGCCAAGCGTCAAGCAACACTGAAGCTTTCTTT.

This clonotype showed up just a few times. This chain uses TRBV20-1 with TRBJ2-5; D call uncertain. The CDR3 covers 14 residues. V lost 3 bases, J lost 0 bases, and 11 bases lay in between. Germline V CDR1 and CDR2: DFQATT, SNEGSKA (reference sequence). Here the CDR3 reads CSASGYEYQETQYF. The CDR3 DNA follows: TGCAGTGCTAGTGGGTACGAGTACCAAGAGACCCAGTACTTC.

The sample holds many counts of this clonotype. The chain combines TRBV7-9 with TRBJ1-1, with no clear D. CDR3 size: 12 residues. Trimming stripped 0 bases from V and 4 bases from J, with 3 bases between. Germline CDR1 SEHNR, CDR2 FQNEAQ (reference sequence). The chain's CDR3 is CASSLAATEAFF. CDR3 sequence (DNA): TGTGCCAGCAGCTTAGCGGCCACTGAAGCTTTCTTT.

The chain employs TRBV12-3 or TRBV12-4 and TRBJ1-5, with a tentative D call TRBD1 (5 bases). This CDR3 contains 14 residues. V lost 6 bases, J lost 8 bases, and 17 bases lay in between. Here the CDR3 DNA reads TGTGCCAGCAGCCAGGGAGCTATCGGGGAGCCCCAGCATTTT. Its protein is CASSQGAIGEPQHF.

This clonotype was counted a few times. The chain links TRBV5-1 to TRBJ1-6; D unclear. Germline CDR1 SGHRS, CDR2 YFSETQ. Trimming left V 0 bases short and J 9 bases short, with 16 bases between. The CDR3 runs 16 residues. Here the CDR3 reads CASSLDPVRVSSPLHF. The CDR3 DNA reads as TGCGCCAGCAGCTTGGACCCGGTTCGGGTTAGTTCACCCCTCCACTTT.

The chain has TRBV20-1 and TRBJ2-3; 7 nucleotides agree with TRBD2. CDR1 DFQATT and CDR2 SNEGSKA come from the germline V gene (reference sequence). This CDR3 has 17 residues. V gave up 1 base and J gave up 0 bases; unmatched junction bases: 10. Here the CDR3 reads CSARGRWLSGSTDTQYF. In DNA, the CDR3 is TGCAGTGCTAGAGGGAGGTGGCTTAGCGGGAGCACAGATACGCAGTATTTT.

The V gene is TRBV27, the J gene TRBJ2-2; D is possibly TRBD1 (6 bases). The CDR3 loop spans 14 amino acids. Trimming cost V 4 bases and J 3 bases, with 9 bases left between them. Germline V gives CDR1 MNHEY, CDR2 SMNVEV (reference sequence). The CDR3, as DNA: TGTGCCAGCAGTTGGGGACAAGACACCGGGGAGCTGTTTTTT. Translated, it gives CASSWGQDTGELFF.

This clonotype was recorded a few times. In DNA form, the CDR3 reads TGTGCCAGCAGTTTAGTGAGGCAGTTCTTC. Translated, it gives CASSLVRQFF. This chain connects TRBV12-3 or TRBV12-4 to TRBJ2-1; D call uncertain. The CDR3 sequence is 10 residues long. V was trimmed by 1 base and J by 12 bases, leaving 4 bases between them.

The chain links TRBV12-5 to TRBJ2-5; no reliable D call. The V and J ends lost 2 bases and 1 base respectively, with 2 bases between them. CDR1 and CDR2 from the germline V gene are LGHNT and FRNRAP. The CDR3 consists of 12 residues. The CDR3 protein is CASGLTQETQYF. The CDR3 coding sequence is TGTGCTAGTGGTTTGACCCAAGAGACCCAGTACTTC.

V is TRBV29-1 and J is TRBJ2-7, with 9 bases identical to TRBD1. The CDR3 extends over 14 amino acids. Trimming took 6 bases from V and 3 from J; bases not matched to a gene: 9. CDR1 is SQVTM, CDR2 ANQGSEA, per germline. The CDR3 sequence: CSVKGTGIIYEQYF. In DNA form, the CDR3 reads TGCAGCGTAAAAGGGACAGGGATAATCTACGAGCAGTACTTC.

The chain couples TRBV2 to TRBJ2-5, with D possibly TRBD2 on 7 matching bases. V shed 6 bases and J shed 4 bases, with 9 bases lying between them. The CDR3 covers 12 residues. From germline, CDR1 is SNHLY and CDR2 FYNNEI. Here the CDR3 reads CASRRGGETQYF. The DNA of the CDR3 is TGTGCCAGCAGGAGGGGGGGAGAGACCCAGTACTTC.

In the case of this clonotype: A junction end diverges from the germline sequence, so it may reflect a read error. As DNA, the CDR3 is TGTGCCGGCAGCTTAAGCGGGGGGGATACGCAGTATTTT. This translates into CAGSLSGGDTQYF. This chain connects TRBV7-9 to TRBJ2-3; 9 nucleotides align to TRBD2. From germline, CDR1 is SEHNR and CDR2 FQNEAQ (reference sequence). The CDR3 loop spans 13 amino acids.

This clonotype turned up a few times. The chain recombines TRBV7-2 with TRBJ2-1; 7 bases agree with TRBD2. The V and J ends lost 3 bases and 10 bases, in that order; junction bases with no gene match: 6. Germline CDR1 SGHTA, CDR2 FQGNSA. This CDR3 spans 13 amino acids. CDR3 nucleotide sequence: TGTGCCAGCAGCTTTGGCGGGAGTTTGGAGCAGTTCTTC. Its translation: CASSFGGSLEQFF.

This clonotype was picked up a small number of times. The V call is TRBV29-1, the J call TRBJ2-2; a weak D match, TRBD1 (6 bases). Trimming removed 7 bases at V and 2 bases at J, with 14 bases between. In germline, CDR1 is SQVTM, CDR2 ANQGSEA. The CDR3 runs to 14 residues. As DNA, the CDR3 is TGCAGCGCCGCCTGGGGGCTTAACACCGGGGAGCTGTTTTTT. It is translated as CSAAWGLNTGELFF.

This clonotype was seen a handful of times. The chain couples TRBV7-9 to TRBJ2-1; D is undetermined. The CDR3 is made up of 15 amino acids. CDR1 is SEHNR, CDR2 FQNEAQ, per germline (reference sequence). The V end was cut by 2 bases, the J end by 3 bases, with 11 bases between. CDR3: CASSLWKADYNEQFF. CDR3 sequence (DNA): TGTGCCAGCAGCTTATGGAAGGCGGACTACAATGAGCAGTTCTTC.

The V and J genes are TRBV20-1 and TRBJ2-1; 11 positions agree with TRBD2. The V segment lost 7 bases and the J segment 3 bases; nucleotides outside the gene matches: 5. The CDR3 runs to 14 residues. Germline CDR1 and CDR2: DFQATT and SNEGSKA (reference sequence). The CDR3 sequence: CSVPGLAVYNEQFF. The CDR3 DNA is TGCAGTGTCCCGGGACTAGCGGTCTACAATGAGCAGTTCTTC.

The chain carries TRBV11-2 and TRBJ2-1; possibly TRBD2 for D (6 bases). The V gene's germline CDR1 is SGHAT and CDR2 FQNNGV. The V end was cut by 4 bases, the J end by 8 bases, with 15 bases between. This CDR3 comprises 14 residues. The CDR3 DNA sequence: TGTGCCAGCAGCTACCGGGAGCAGCCCGATGAGCAGTTCTTC. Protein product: CASSYREQPDEQFF. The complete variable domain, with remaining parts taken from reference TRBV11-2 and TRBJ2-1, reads EAGVAQSPRYKIIEKRQSVAFWCNPISGHATLYWYQQILGQGPKLLIQFQNNGVVDDSQLPKDRFSAERLKGVDSTLKIQPAKLEDSAVYLCASSYREQPDEQFFGPGTRLTVL.

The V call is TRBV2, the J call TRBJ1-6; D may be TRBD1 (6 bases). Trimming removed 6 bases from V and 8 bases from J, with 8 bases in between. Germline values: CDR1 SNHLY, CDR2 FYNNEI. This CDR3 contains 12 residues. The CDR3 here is CASSEGDSPLHF. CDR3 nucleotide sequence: TGTGCCAGCAGCGAGGGGGATTCACCCCTCCACTTT.

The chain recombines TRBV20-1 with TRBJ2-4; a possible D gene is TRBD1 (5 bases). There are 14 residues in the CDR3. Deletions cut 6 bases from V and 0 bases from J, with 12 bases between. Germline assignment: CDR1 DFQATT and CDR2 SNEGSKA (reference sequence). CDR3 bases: TGCAGTGCGCCGACAGCGCAAGCCAAAAACATTCAGTACTTC. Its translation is CSAPTAQAKNIQYF.

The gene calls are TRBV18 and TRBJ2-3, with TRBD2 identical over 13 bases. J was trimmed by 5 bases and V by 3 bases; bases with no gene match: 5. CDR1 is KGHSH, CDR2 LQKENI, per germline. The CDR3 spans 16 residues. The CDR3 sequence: CASSPGTSGALDTQYF. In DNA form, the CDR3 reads TGTGCCAGCTCACCGGGGACTAGCGGGGCCCTAGATACGCAGTATTTT.

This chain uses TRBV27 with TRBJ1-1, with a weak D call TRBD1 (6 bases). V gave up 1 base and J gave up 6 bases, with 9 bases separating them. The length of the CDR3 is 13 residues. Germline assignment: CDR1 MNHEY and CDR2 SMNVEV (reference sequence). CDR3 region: CASSLWGQPEAFF. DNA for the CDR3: TGTGCCAGCAGTTTATGGGGACAACCTGAAGCTTTCTTT.